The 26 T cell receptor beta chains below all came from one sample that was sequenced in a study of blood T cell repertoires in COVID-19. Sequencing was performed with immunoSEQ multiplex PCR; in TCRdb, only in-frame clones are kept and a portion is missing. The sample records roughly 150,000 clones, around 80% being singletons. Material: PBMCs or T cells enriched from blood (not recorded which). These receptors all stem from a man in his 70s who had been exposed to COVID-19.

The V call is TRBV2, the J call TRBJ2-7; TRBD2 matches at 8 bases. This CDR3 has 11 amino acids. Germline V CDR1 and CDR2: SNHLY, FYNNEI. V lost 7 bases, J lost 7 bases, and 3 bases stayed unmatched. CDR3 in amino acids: CASTREGEQYF. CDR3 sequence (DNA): TGTGCCAGCACTCGGGAGGGTGAGCAGTACTTC.

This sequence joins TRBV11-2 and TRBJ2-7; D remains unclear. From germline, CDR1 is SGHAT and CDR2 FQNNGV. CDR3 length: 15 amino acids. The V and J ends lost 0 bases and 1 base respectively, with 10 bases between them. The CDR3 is CASSLDRHASYEQYF. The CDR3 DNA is TGTGCCAGCAGCTTAGACAGACACGCATCCTACGAGCAGTACTTC.

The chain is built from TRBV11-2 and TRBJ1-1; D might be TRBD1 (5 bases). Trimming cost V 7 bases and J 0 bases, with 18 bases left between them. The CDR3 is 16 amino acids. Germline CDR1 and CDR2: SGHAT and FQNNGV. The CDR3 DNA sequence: TGTGCCAGCACCCCCCTCTCTTGGACACTGAACACTGAAGCTTTCTTT. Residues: CASTPLSWTLNTEAFF.

The DNA for the CDR3 is TGTGCCAGCTCTCCCATGGACAGGGGCGAGCAGTACTTC. This sequence encodes CASSPMDRGEQYF. The gene calls are TRBV18 and TRBJ2-7, with 9 bases fitting TRBD1. The trim removed 6 bases at V and 6 bases at J, leaving 6 bases unmatched. The CDR3 runs to 13 residues. CDR1 is KGHSH and CDR2 is LQKENI in the germline V gene.

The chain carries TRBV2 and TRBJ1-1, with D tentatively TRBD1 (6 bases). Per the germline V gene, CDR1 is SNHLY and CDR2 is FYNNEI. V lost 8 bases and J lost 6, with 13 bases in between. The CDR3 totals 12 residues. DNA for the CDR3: TGTGCCAGCGACCAGGGGCTTGCTGAAGCTTTCTTT. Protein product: CASDQGLAEAFF.

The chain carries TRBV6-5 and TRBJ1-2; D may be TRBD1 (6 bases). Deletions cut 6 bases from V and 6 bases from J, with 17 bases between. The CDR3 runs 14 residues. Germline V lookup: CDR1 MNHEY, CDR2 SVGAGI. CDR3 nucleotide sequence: TGTGCCAGCAGACTTCGGGCGGGGGCGAATGGCTACACCTTC. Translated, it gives CASRLRAGANGYTF.

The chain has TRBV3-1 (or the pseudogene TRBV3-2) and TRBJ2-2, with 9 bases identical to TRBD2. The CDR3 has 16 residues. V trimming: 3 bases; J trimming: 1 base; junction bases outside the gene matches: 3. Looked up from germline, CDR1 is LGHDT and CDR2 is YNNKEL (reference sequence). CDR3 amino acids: CASSQLLAGNTGELFF. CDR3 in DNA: TGTGCCAGCAGCCAGTTACTAGCGGGGAACACCGGGGAGCTGTTTTTT.

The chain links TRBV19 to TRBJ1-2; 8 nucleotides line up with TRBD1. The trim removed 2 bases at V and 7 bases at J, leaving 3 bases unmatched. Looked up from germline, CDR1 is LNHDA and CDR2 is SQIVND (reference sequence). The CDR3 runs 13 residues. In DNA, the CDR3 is TGTGCCAGTAGTATACAGGGGGCGCGTGGCTACACCTTC. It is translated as CASSIQGARGYTF.

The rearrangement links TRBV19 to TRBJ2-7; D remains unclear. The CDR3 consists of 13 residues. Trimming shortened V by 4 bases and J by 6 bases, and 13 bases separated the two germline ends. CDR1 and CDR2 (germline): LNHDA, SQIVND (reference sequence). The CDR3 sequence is CASSTLAPGEQYF. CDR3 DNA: TGTGCCAGTAGTACCCTTGCGCCGGGCGAGCAGTACTTC.

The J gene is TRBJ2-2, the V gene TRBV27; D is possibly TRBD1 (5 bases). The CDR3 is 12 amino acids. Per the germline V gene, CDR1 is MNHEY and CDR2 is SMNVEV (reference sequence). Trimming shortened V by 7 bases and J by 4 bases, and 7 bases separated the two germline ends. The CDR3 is CASKGVTGELFF. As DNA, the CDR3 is TGTGCCAGCAAAGGGGTCACCGGGGAGCTGTTTTTT.

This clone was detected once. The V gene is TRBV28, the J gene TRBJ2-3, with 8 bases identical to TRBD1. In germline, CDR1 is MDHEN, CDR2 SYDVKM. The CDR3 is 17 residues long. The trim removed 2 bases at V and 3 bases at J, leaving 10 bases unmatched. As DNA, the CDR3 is TGTGCCAGCAGTTTAAGAGGTCGGGGACAGGCGACAGATACGCAGTATTTT. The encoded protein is CASSLRGRGQATDTQYF.

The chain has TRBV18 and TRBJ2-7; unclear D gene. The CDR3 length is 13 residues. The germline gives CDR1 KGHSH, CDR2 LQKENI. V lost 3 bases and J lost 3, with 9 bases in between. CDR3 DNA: TGTGCCAGCTCACCGTCGGCAGGCTACGAGCAGTACTTC. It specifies CASSPSAGYEQYF. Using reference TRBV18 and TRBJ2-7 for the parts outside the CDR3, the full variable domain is NAGVMQNPRHLVRRRGQEARLRCSPMKGHSHVYWYRQLPEEGLKFMVYLQKENIIDESGMPKERFSAEFPKEGPSILRIQQVVRGDSAAYFCASSPSAGYEQYFGPGTRLTVT.

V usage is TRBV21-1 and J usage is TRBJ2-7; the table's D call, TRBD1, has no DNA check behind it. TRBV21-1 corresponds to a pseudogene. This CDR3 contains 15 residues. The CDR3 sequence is CASSKLECDRAEQYF. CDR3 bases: TGTGCCAGCAGCAAACTTGAATGTGACAGGGCCGAGCAGTACTTC.

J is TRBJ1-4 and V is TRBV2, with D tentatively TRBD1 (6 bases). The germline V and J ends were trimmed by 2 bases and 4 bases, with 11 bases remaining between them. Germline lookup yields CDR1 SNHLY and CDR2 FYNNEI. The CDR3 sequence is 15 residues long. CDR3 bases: TGTGCCAGCAGTGAATTGAGGGGGATTAATGAAAAACTGTTTTTT. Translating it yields CASSELRGINEKLFF.

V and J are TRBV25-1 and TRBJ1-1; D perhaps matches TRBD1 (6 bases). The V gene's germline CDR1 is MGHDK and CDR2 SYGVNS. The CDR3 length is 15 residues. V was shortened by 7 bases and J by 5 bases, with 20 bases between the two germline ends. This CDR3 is CASTPRGRDFTEAFF. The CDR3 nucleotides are TGTGCCAGCACCCCCAGGGGTAGGGATTTTACTGAAGCTTTCTTT.

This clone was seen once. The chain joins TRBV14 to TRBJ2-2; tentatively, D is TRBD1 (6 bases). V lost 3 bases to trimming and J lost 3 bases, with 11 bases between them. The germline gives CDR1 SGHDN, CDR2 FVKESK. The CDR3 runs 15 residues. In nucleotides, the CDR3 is TGTGCCAGCAGCCAGATAGGACAGCACACCGGGGAGCTGTTTTTT. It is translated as CASSQIGQHTGELFF.

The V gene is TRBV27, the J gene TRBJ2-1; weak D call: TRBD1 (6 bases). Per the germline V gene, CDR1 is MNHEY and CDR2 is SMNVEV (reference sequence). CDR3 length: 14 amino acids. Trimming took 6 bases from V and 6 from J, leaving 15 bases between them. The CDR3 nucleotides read TGTGCCAGCAGATCTTCAGGGGAAGGCAATGAGCAGTTCTTC. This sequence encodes CASRSSGEGNEQFF.

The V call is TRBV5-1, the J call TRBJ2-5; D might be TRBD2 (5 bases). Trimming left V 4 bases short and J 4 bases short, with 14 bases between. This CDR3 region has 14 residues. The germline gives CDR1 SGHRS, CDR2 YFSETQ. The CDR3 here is CASSLAWAGETQYF. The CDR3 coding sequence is TGCGCCAGCAGCCTTGCCTGGGCGGGAGAGACCCAGTACTTC.

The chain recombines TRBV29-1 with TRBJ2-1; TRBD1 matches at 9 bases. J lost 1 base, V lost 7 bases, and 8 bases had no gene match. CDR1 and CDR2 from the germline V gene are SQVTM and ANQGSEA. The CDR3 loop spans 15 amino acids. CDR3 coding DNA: TGCAGCGGGGCGGGGACAGGGCATTCCTACAATGAGCAGTTCTTC. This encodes CSGAGTGHSYNEQFF.

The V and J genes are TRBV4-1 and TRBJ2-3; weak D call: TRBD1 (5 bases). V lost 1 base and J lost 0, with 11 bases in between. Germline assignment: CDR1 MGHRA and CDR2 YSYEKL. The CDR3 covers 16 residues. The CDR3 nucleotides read TGCGCCAGCAGCCAAGTACAGGACCTAAGCACAGATACGCAGTATTTT. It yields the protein CASSQVQDLSTDTQYF.

DNA of the CDR3: TGTGCCAGCAGTTCGGGACAGGGGGCTGTGACTGAAGCTTTCTTT. Encoded protein: CASSSGQGAVTEAFF. This chain links TRBV27 with TRBJ1-1; 12 nucleotides agree with TRBD1. Per germline, CDR1 MNHEY and CDR2 SMNVEV (reference sequence). This CDR3 comprises 15 residues. The V segment lost 4 bases and the J segment 5 bases; nucleotides outside the gene matches: 5.

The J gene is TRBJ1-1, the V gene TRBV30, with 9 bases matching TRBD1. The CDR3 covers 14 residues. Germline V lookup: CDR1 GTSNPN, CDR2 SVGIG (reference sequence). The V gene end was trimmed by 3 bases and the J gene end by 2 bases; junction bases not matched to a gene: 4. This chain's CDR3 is CAWRKTGGNTEAFF. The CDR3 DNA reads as TGTGCCTGGAGAAAGACAGGGGGTAACACTGAAGCTTTCTTT.

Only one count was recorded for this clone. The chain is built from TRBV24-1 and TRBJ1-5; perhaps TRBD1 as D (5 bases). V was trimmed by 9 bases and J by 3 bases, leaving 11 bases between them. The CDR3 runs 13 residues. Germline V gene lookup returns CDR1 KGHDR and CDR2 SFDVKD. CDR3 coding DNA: TGTGCCACCCGGGGGGTGCTCAATCAGCCCCAGCATTTT. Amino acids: CATRGVLNQPQHF.

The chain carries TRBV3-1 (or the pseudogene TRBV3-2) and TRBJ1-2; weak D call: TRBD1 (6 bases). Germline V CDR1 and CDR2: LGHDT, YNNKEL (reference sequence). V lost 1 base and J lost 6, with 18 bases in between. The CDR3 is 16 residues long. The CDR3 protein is CASSQAGGGRSNGYTF. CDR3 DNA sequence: TGTGCCAGCAGCCAAGCTGGCGGGGGCAGGAGCAATGGCTACACCTTC.

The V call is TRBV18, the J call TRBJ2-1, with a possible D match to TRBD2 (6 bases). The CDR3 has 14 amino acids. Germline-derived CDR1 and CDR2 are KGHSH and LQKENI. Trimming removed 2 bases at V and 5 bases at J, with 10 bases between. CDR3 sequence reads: CASSPELANNEQFF. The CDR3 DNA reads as TGTGCCAGCTCACCAGAGCTAGCGAACAATGAGCAGTTCTTC. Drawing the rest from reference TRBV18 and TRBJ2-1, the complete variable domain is NAGVMQNPRHLVRRRGQEARLRCSPMKGHSHVYWYRQLPEEGLKFMVYLQKENIIDESGMPKERFSAEFPKEGPSILRIQQVVRGDSAAYFCASSPELANNEQFFGPGTRLTVL.

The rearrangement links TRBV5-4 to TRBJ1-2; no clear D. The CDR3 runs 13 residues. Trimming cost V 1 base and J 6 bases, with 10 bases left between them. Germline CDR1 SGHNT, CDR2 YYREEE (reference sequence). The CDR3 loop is CASSLPGNNGYTF. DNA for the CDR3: TGTGCCAGCAGCTTGCCGGGGAATAATGGCTACACCTTC.